The rows below give T cell receptor beta chains drawn from one sample of a study of blood T cell repertoires in COVID-19. Profiled with immunoSEQ multiplex PCR; TCRdb holds only in-frame clones, not every one. The data contain around 72,000 clones, roughly 87% of them singletons. Sequenced input: peripheral blood. All receptors derive from a woman aged 50 to 60 with acute or convalescent COVID-19. CDR3s include the opening cysteine and the closing phenylalanine or tryptophan. D genes are given only for firm matches. Expanded clones get a size class; other rows say once, few or many, or leave the size out.

clone size	D gene	CDR3 length	V gene	J gene	CDR3 DNA	CDR3 protein
NA	NA	14	TRBV18	TRBJ1-2	TGTGCCAGCTCACCACGAAGGACTTCCTATGGCTACACCTTC	CASSPRRTSYGYTF
few	TRBD1	13	TRBV12-3/TRBV12-4	TRBJ1-4	TGTGCCAGCAGTTTCCCCAGGGGGGAAAAACTGTTTTTT	CASSFPRGEKLFF
NA	NA	14	TRBV6-5	TRBJ2-7	TGTGCCATTACCTGGACGGGGTCCGGCGACGAGCAGTACTTC	CAITWTGSGDEQYF
NA	NA	15	TRBV28	TRBJ1-4	TGTGCCAGCAGGGGGGACATTTCAACTAATGAAAAACTGTTTTTT	CASRGDISTNEKLFF
once	TRBD1	15	TRBV19	TRBJ2-3	TGTGCCAGTAGCTTGGCGAGACAGGGGGACGGTACGCAGTATTTT	CASSLARQGDGTQYF
NA	NA	16	TRBV19	TRBJ1-5	TGTGCCAGTAGTACCGCAGGGCCCCGGAGCAATCAGCCCCAGCATTTT	CASSTAGPRSNQPQHF
NA	TRBD2	14	TRBV9	TRBJ2-1	TGTGCCAGCAGCGTTGGTAGCGGGAAGCATGAGCAGTTCTTC	CASSVGSGKHEQFF
NA	NA	14	TRBV5-1	TRBJ1-1	TGCGCCAGCAGCAGGACGACAGGGAACACTGAAGCTTTCTTT	CASSRTTGNTEAFF
NA	TRBD2	13	TRBV7-9	TRBJ2-1	TGTGCCAGCAGCCCGGGAGGTTCGAATGAGCAGTTCTTC	CASSPGGSNEQFF
NA	TRBD2	15	TRBV7-3	TRBJ2-3	TGTGCCAGCAGCAAACTAGCGGGGTACACAGATACGCAGTATTTT	CASSKLAGYTDTQYF
NA	NA	14	TRBV14	TRBJ2-2	TGTGCCAGCAGCCTCAGTGCTAACACCGGGGAGCTGTTTTTT	CASSLSANTGELFF
NA	NA	16	TRBV19	TRBJ1-1	TGTGCCAGTAGTATCGATTGGACACTAATGAACACTGAAGCTTTCTTT	CASSIDWTLMNTEAFF
NA	TRBD1	13	TRBV19	TRBJ1-1	TGTGCCAGTAGTTTGGGACAGGGACTTGAAGCTTTCTTT	CASSLGQGLEAFF
NA	NA	14	TRBV19	TRBJ1-1	TGTGCCAGTAGTAGGGTGGGCCCGGGAACTGAAGCTTTCTTT	CASSRVGPGTEAFF
NA	NA	14	TRBV28	TRBJ1-3	TGTGCCAGCAGTTCCCAGGGGCTGGGAAACACCATATATTTT	CASSSQGLGNTIYF
NA	TRBD1	13	TRBV11-2	TRBJ2-7	TGTGCCAGCAGCTTATACAGGGGCTACGAGCAGTACTTC	CASSLYRGYEQYF
once	TRBD2	14	TRBV30	TRBJ2-1	TGTGCCTGGAGTCCCCTGTACGGGAGGCCCCGACAGTTCTTC	CAWSPLYGRPRQFF
NA	TRBD1	15	TRBV28	TRBJ1-1	TGTGCCAGCAGTTTAACACAGGGGCAATTCACTGAAGCTTTCTTT	CASSLTQGQFTEAFF
NA	NA	15	TRBV28	TRBJ2-1	TGTGCCAGCAGTTTAATGACTAGGTTAAGAGATGAGCAGTTCTTC	CASSLMTRLRDEQFF
NA	NA	15	TRBV28	TRBJ1-4	TGTGCCAGCAGTTTGGGAGGGGCATTGGATGAAAAACTGTTTTTT	CASSLGGALDEKLFF
NA	TRBD1	18	TRBV27	TRBJ1-4	TGTGCCAGCACCTCTCGAGGTACAGGGGGCGCCTCTAATGAAAAACTGTTTTTT	CASTSRGTGGASNEKLFF
NA	NA	14	TRBV9	TRBJ1-2	TGTGCCAGCAGCGTAGGTTCCGCTAACTATGGCTACACCTTC	CASSVGSANYGYTF
NA	NA	13	TRBV5-6	TRBJ1-2	TGTGCCAGCAGCCCCGGTGACAGAGGAGGCTACACCTTC	CASSPGDRGGYTF
NA	NA	13	TRBV30	TRBJ1-2	TGTGCCTGGAGTGTCGGTAGCCCCTATGGCTACACCTTC	CAWSVGSPYGYTF
few	NA	16	TRBV6-6	TRBJ1-5	TGTGCCAGCAGTTACGGCCGAGGTTCAAACGGTCAGCCCCAGCATTTT	CASSYGRGSNGQPQHF
NA	TRBD1	14	TRBV2	TRBJ1-1	TGTGCCAGCACGGCGCAGGGGGTGAACACTGAAGCTTTCTTT	CASTAQGVNTEAFF
NA	NA	14	TRBV27	TRBJ2-1	TGTGCCAGCAGTTTCTCGGGGTCCCACAATGAGCAGTTCTTC	CASSFSGSHNEQFF
NA	TRBD1	14	TRBV2	TRBJ2-2	TGTGCCAGCAGTAGGGACAGGGGGACCGGGGAGCTGTTTTTT	CASSRDRGTGELFF
NA	NA	14	TRBV24-1	TRBJ1-2	TGTGCCACCAGTGACAGTGCCACTAACTATGGCTACACCTTC	CATSDSATNYGYTF